These 30 T cell receptor beta chains came from one sample sequenced in a study of blood T cell repertoires in COVID-19. TCRdb's copy holds only in-frame clones and misses some; the assay was immunoSEQ multiplex PCR. The sample lists some 400,000 clones; approximately 87% were seen once. The source material was PBMCs or T cells enriched from blood (not recorded which). These receptors came from a man aged 30 to 39 who had recovered from COVID-19.

This chain links TRBV10-3 with TRBJ2-7; D is perhaps TRBD2 (5 bases). V lost 10 bases, J lost 1 base, and 17 bases lay in between. The CDR3 has 14 amino acids. Germline CDR1 reads ENHRY; CDR2 reads SYGVKD. The CDR3 region has the DNA TGTGCCAGCGCCCCCGAGGAGGTGTCCTACGAGCAGTACTTC. Protein sequence: CASAPEEVSYEQYF.

This clone was seen just once. Other DNA sequences from this sample encode an identical CDR3 as well. The J gene is TRBJ2-5, the V gene TRBV11-2; tentatively, D is TRBD2 (6 bases). V was shortened by 5 bases and J by 3 bases, with 10 bases between the two germline ends. Per the germline V gene, CDR1 is SGHAT and CDR2 is FQNNGV. This CDR3 has 13 residues. CDR3 nucleotides: TGTGCCAGCAGCCTGGGACTTAAAGAGACCCAGTACTTC. This sequence encodes CASSLGLKETQYF.

The chain couples TRBV12-3 or TRBV12-4 to TRBJ2-1; possible D gene TRBD1, 5 bases. CDR3 length equals 13 residues. The ends were cut back, 2 bases at V and 10 bases at J, with 12 bases in the middle. This chain's CDR3 is CASSLYPTGEQFF. The CDR3 region has the DNA TGTGCCAGCAGTTTATATCCTACAGGCGAGCAGTTCTTC.

The rearrangement joins TRBV30 to TRBJ1-1, with no clear D. The V gene lost 4 bases and the J gene lost 5 bases, with 11 bases spanning the gap. Looked up from germline, CDR1 is GTSNPN and CDR2 is SVGIG (reference sequence). The length of the CDR3 is 12 residues. DNA for the CDR3: TGTGCCTGGACGGGAGGGTTTACTGAAGCTTTCTTT. Amino acids: CAWTGGFTEAFF.

This chain connects TRBV10-3 to TRBJ1-2, with 8 bases that match TRBD1. V lost 3 bases, J lost 6 bases, and 3 bases stayed unmatched. The CDR3 consists of 13 residues. The germline gives CDR1 ENHRY, CDR2 SYGVKD. Written as DNA, the CDR3 is TGTGCCATCAGTGATAGGGGACAGGATGGCTACACCTTC. This translates into CAISDRGQDGYTF.

V and J are TRBV25-1 and TRBJ2-2; 8 nucleotides match TRBD1. Trimming removed 6 bases from V and 1 base from J; junction bases left unmatched: 7. CDR3 length: 16 residues. CDR1 and CDR2 from the germline V gene are MGHDK and SYGVNS. CDR3 nucleotide sequence: TGTGCCAGCAGCGGTACCGGGACAGGGAACACCGGGGAGCTGTTTTTT. Translating gives CASSGTGTGNTGELFF.

The rearrangement links TRBV2 to TRBJ1-2; 10 nucleotides line up with TRBD1. The germline V gene has CDR1 SNHLY and CDR2 FYNNEI. The length of the CDR3 is 15 residues. V shed 1 base and J 4 bases; nucleotides not matched to a gene: 3. The chain's CDR3 is CASSEGTGGPYGYTF. CDR3 DNA sequence: TGTGCCAGCAGTGAAGGGACAGGGGGACCCTATGGCTACACCTTC.

This CDR3 is CASSLTGELFF. The CDR3 DNA reads as TGTGCCAGCAGCCTAACCGGGGAGCTGTTTTTT. The gene calls are TRBV7-9 and TRBJ2-2; D is unresolved. Germline assignment: CDR1 SEHNR and CDR2 FQNEAQ (reference sequence). Trimming shortened V by 5 bases and J by 5 bases, and 3 bases separated the two germline ends. This CDR3 region has 11 residues.

This chain joins TRBV12-3 or TRBV12-4 and TRBJ2-4; TRBD2 aligns across 8 bases. The CDR3 contains 13 residues. The V gene end was trimmed by 4 bases and the J gene end by 7 bases; junction bases not matched to a gene: 3. In DNA form, the CDR3 reads TGTGCCAGCAGTTATCCGGGGGGGAACATTCAGTACTTC. Amino acids: CASSYPGGNIQYF.

The rearrangement joins TRBV5-1 to TRBJ2-5, with 9 bases lining up with TRBD1. CDR1 is SGHRS, CDR2 YFSETQ, per germline. The ends lost 4 bases at V and 1 base at J; junction bases unmatched: 23. This CDR3 spans 21 amino acids. The CDR3 loop is CASSGGQGIDVGPGAQETQYF. For the CDR3, the DNA is TGCGCCAGCAGCGGGGGACAGGGAATAGATGTGGGCCCGGGGGCCCAAGAGACCCAGTACTTC.

The chain carries TRBV5-6 and TRBJ1-2, with unresolved D. Trimming cost V 0 bases and J 1 base, with 7 bases left between them. CDR3 size: 14 residues. CDR1 and CDR2 from the germline V gene are SGHDT and YYEEEE. The CDR3 sequence: CASSLGPDNYGYTF. The CDR3 DNA reads TGTGCCAGCAGCTTGGGGCCAGATAACTATGGCTACACCTTC.

The V and J genes are TRBV6-1 and TRBJ1-1; no clear D gene. From germline, CDR1 is MNHNS and CDR2 SASEGT. The CDR3 loop spans 15 amino acids. V was shortened by 2 bases and J by 0 bases, with 10 bases between the two germline ends. In DNA, the CDR3 is TGTGCCAGCAGTGAACACAGTCACATGAACACTGAAGCTTTCTTT. Its protein is CASSEHSHMNTEAFF.

The chain joins TRBV10-3 to TRBJ1-5; 7 positions match TRBD1. This CDR3 region has 17 residues. V shed 10 bases, J shed 2 bases, and the junction held 17 bases outside the gene matches. Germline V lookup: CDR1 ENHRY, CDR2 SYGVKD. CDR3 amino acids: CATRLGQAQGGNQPQHF. The CDR3 nucleotides read TGTGCCACGCGGTTAGGACAGGCTCAGGGGGGCAATCAGCCCCAGCATTTT.

The chain carries TRBV27 and TRBJ1-5; no definite D call. The CDR3 contains 14 residues. Germline values: CDR1 MNHEY, CDR2 SMNVEV (reference sequence). V was cut by 8 bases and J by 5 bases, with 16 bases left in between. In DNA, the CDR3 is TGTGCCAGCTCCTTCGGCAGGTTCGATCAGCCCCAGCATTTT. Residues: CASSFGRFDQPQHF.

This chain links TRBV20-1 with TRBJ2-1, with D perhaps matching TRBD2 (6 bases). The germline V and J ends were trimmed by 6 bases and 5 bases, with 8 bases remaining between them. The germline V gene encodes CDR1 DFQATT and CDR2 SNEGSKA (reference sequence). The CDR3 is 11 residues long. This chain's CDR3 is CSAGRNNEQFF. CDR3 sequence (DNA): TGCAGTGCGGGGAGGAACAATGAGCAGTTCTTC.

This sequence joins TRBV19 and TRBJ1-1, with D unclear. V shed 8 bases and J shed 8 bases, with 9 bases lying between them. The V gene's germline CDR1 is LNHDA and CDR2 SQIVND (reference sequence). The CDR3 spans 10 residues. The CDR3: CASRGSEAFF. The DNA for the CDR3 is TGTGCCAGTCGAGGATCCGAAGCTTTCTTT.

This clone was counted only a few times. V usage is TRBV4-2 and J usage is TRBJ1-5; D might be TRBD1 (5 bases). The CDR3 runs to 12 residues. V dropped 10 bases and J dropped 10 bases, with 17 bases sitting between them. Germline-derived CDR1 and CDR2 are LGHNA and YNFKEQ. The CDR3 region is CATGDGPRPQHF. The CDR3 DNA follows: TGTGCCACGGGGGACGGACCGAGACCCCAGCATTTT.

The rearrangement links TRBV3-1 (or the pseudogene TRBV3-2) to TRBJ2-1; 8 nucleotides match TRBD2. This CDR3 spans 15 amino acids. The germline V gene has CDR1 LGHDT and CDR2 YNNKEL (reference sequence). The V segment lost 5 bases and the J segment 1 base; nucleotides outside the gene matches: 4. The CDR3 sequence is CASSSRGGSYNEQFF. The CDR3 DNA sequence: TGTGCCAGCAGCTCCCGCGGGGGGTCCTACAATGAGCAGTTCTTC.

CDR3 nucleotide sequence: TGTGCCATCAGTGAAACAGCTGTGAACACTGAAGCTTTCTTT. The encoded protein is CAISETAVNTEAFF. The rearrangement uses TRBV10-3 and TRBJ1-1; D is undetermined. The CDR3 is 14 amino acids. Germline V gene data show CDR1 as ENHRY and CDR2 as SYGVKD. V lost 3 bases, J lost 0 bases, and 8 bases lay in between.

The gene calls are TRBV3-1 (or the pseudogene TRBV3-2) and TRBJ1-4; D is ambiguous. V shed 2 bases and J shed 5 bases, with 6 bases lying between them. The CDR3 length is 13 residues. In germline, CDR1 is LGHDT, CDR2 YNNKEL (reference sequence). DNA of the CDR3: TGTGCCAGCAGCCAATCCAGAAATGAAAAACTGTTTTTT. This encodes CASSQSRNEKLFF.

The chain is built from TRBV11-2 and TRBJ2-3; 8 bases align to TRBD1. V was pared by 10 bases and J by 5 bases, with 11 bases of the junction left unmatched. Germline-derived CDR1 and CDR2 are SGHAT and FQNNGV. The CDR3 runs 14 residues. The CDR3 loop reads CATSRDRILDTQYF. The CDR3 region has the DNA TGTGCCACCTCCCGGGACAGGATACTAGATACGCAGTATTTT.

This chain links TRBV18 with TRBJ1-2; 7 nucleotides agree with TRBD1. This CDR3 region has 13 residues. V shed 5 bases, J shed 5 bases, and the junction held 5 bases outside the gene matches. Germline lookup yields CDR1 KGHSH and CDR2 LQKENI. The CDR3 region has the DNA TGTGCCAGCTCAGCAGACAGGGTATATGGCTACACCTTC. It translates to CASSADRVYGYTF.

The chain employs TRBV5-1 and TRBJ2-1; TRBD1 might be the D (5 bases). V was clipped by 4 bases and J by 4 bases, with 9 bases between them. Germline values: CDR1 SGHRS, CDR2 YFSETQ. This CDR3 spans 13 amino acids. The CDR3 sequence is CASSLQGYNEQFF. The CDR3 DNA sequence: TGCGCCAGCAGCCTCCAGGGATACAATGAGCAGTTCTTC.

The V gene is TRBV18, the J gene TRBJ2-7, with 11 bases that match TRBD2. The CDR3 contains 16 residues. With V trimmed by 2 bases and J by 0 bases, 3 bases remained unmatched. The germline CDR1 and CDR2 sequences are KGHSH and LQKENI. This CDR3 is CASSPASGGLSYEQYF. The CDR3 DNA reads as TGTGCCAGCTCACCAGCTAGCGGGGGGCTCTCCTACGAGCAGTACTTC.

J is TRBJ1-1 and V is TRBV10-3, with 11 bases that match TRBD1. The CDR3 spans 14 residues. The germline gives CDR1 ENHRY, CDR2 SYGVKD. After removal of 7 bases from V and 6 bases from J, the junction contained 7 bases not matched to a gene. The CDR3 DNA follows: TGTGCCATCAAGCTCGGGACAGGGGGGGCTGAAGCTTTCTTT. It codes for CAIKLGTGGAEAFF.

The chain recombines TRBV10-2 with TRBJ1-2; a weak D match, TRBD1 (5 bases). The CDR3 contains 20 residues. Germline V gene sequence: CDR1 WSHSY, CDR2 SAAADI. V was trimmed by 4 bases and J by 5 bases, leaving 32 bases between them. CDR3 sequence reads: CASSGSPNTLRQNTMYGYTF. The CDR3, as DNA: TGCGCCAGCAGTGGGTCTCCGAACACTCTAAGACAGAATACCATGTATGGCTACACCTTC.

The chain couples TRBV5-1 to TRBJ2-5; 9 bases fit TRBD1. Germline CDR1 and CDR2: SGHRS and YFSETQ. The CDR3 contains 15 residues. Trimming cost V 2 bases and J 4 bases; bases outside gene matches: 6. The CDR3 nucleotides are TGCGCCAGCAGCTTCTCGGGACAGGGAATAGAGACCCAGTACTTC. It is translated as CASSFSGQGIETQYF.

The chain links TRBV12-5 to TRBJ1-5; D possibly corresponds to TRBD1 (5 bases). The V gene's germline CDR1 is LGHNT and CDR2 FRNRAP. The CDR3 spans 16 residues. Trimming pared 5 bases from V and 9 bases from J, leaving 23 bases between. The CDR3 is CASGRRDGGTPRPQHF. In nucleotides, the CDR3 is TGTGCTAGTGGTCGCCGGGACGGCGGGACCCCTAGGCCCCAGCATTTT. Full variable domain (missing parts from reference TRBV12-5 and TRBJ1-5): DARVTQTPRHKVTEMGQEVTMRCQPILGHNTVFWYRQTMMQGLELLAYFRNRAPLDDSGMPKDRFSAEMPDATLATLKIQPSEPRDSAVYFCASGRRDGGTPRPQHFGDGTRLSIL.

This clone has just a few counts. CDR3 loop: CASSVDIANPSYGYTF. The DNA for the CDR3 is TGTGCCAGCAGCGTAGATATAGCCAACCCCAGCTATGGCTACACCTTC. The chain joins TRBV9 to TRBJ1-2; no clear D. The V gene's germline CDR1 is SGDLS and CDR2 YYNGEE. The V end was cut by 0 bases, the J end by 4 bases, with 16 bases between. This CDR3 comprises 16 residues.

The chain uses TRBV6-6 and TRBJ2-2, with D perhaps matching TRBD1 (5 bases). V was pared by 4 bases and J by 1 base, with 13 bases between. This CDR3 spans 16 amino acids. Germline V lookup: CDR1 MNHNY, CDR2 SVGAGI (reference sequence). The DNA of the CDR3 is TGTGCCAGCAGTTCCCAGGGCCCGATGAACACCGGGGAGCTGTTTTTT. This gives the protein CASSSQGPMNTGELFF.